The T cell receptor beta chain under discussion was sequenced for a study of T cell changes during pregnancy in multiple sclerosis. Trimming removed 7 bases from V and 2 bases from J; junction bases left unmatched: 5. This CDR3 has 13 residues. Per germline, CDR1 SGHRS and CDR2 YFSETQ. Profiling relied on immunoSEQ multiplex PCR, and the TCRdb table lists in-frame clones only, not all of them. In the table there are about 44,000 clones, over 85% of which are singletons. The sequence derives from a female donor with multiple sclerosis, enrolled in a pregnancy study. Material: CD4+ T cells from peripheral blood mononuclear cells, obtained in the first trimester of pregnancy. The chain couples TRBV5-1 to TRBJ2-7; 8 bases are shared with TRBD1. CDR3 region: CASGEQGAYEQYF. DNA of the CDR3: TGCGCCAGCGGTGAACAGGGGGCCTACGAGCAGTACTTC.